This T cell receptor beta chain was sequenced in a study of T-cell memory formation after mild COVID-19 (dated by TCRdb to about 2021). For context, the study as a whole: Most TCR sequence clusters were specific to one of the two donors. T-cell clones expanding and contracting after mild COVID-19 in two donors were tracked by longitudinal TCRalpha and TCRbeta repertoire sequencing. The cohort comprised two young, previously healthy adult volunteers, one female and one male. What the work shows at the level of the full study, not this receptor alone: SARS-CoV-2 specificity was not confirmed for the second-wave clones peaking on day 37. Some responding clones were found in pre-infection memory, which suggests that pre-existing cross-reactive memory T cells took part in the SARS-CoV-2 response. Clones contracting from day 15 to 85 had balanced CD4/CD8 phenotypes, while a second wave expanding from day 15 to 37 was biased towards CD4+. Contracting CD4+ clones appeared mostly in the CM and EM memory subsets, whereas CD8+ clones were enriched in EMRA. Only two mild cases were covered by the study, and larger cohorts that include severe cases with pre-infection samples were considered necessary.

Turning to this clonotype: The specificity of this receptor is unknown. Base-call qualities are not available, and no considerably larger clone is one nucleotide away.

The sequencing machine was an Illumina NovaSeq 6000. TCRalpha and TCRbeta cDNA libraries were built by 5'RACE with constant-segment primers, adding sample barcodes and unique molecular identifiers. Trizol reagent was used to extract RNA from every sample. Libraries were amplified in two PCR steps, with a second sample barcode and Illumina TruSeq adapters added in the second step. Sequencing of the libraries was done on an Illumina NovaSeq, producing 2 x 150 bp paired-end reads. The source study handled its data this way. The reads were demultiplexed and collapsed into UMI-guided consensus sequences using migec v1.2.7. Using mixcr v2.1.11, UMI consensuses were aligned to TRA and TRB V and J templates and then assembled into clonotypes. A clonotype was counted as expanded or contracted only if both edgeR and NoisET called the change significant, with noise models trained on biological replicates. edgeR calls used a false discovery rate-adjusted p below 0.01 and a log2 fold-change threshold of 1. As an exploratory analysis of dynamics, max-normalized trajectories of the 1000 most abundant clonotypes were examined with PCA combined with hierarchical clustering. Each responding clone was given a CD4 or CD8 phenotype based on the CD4+ and CD8+ repertoires, which had been sequenced separately. TCRdb reprocessed the public reads (quality trimming at Q25 with fastp, clone calling with MiXCR) and kept in-frame beta chains. Rows with a matching CDR3 protein are joined into one entry that keeps the most common DNA and genes. TCRdb, not the original authors, processed these V and J calls. Present in this sample are roughly 300,000 distinct CDR3 sequences, roughly 8.2% of which were seen just once. The ten top clones hold approximately 23% of the sample.

V was cut back by 10 bases and J by 5 bases, leaving a gap of 17 bases between them. The CDR1 and CDR2 encoded by the germline V gene are SGHTA and FQGNSA. From cysteine to phenylalanine, the CDR3 is 13 amino acids long. This entry keeps only the CDR3 DNA: 39 bases, framed from base 1. Ficoll-Paque density gradient centrifugation was the method used to isolate PBMCs. Sequenced material: PBMCs or a T cell subset sorted from them (not recorded which). The sequence derives from a man between 18 and 35 years old who had mild COVID-19 (a few samples of this study predate the infection). The sample titles of this study are shuffled in the database, so cell type and time point are left out; the donor was told from shared clones. The chain joins TRBV7-2 to TRBJ1-1, with TRBD1 tentatively as D gene (5 bases match). The DNA sequence reads TGTGCCATCAGTTCTATCAGGGATACTGAAGCTTTCTTT. Its translation reads: CAISSIRDTEAFF.